This T cell receptor beta chain is drawn from a study of cytomegalovirus exposure and HLA in healthy donors. Study summary: From some 180 million T cells, an earlier analysis saw 117 million unique TCR beta sequences.

The CDR3 runs to 12 residues. The germline V and J ends were trimmed by 5 bases and 7 bases, with 11 bases remaining between them. From germline, CDR1 is MNHNY and CDR2 SVGAGI (reference sequence). This clone was counted only a few times. The antigen is undetermined. Study-wide points: CMV antigen specificity of three CMV-associated chains was confirmed in vitro.

Both 60 Vbeta primers and 13 Jbeta primers went into the PCR. The table came from immunoSEQ multiplex PCR; TCRdb's copy has only in-frame clones and leaves some out. The sample has about 180,000 clones, around 80% seen once. The sequenced sample consisted of PBMCs. The rearrangement uses TRBV6-6 and TRBJ1-2; D remains unclear. This clonotype originated in a girl under 18 in good health and CMV-seropositive. The CDR3 is CASSLGEFGYTF. The DNA for the CDR3 is TGTGCCAGCAGTCTGGGAGAGTTTGGCTACACCTTC.